The 8 T cell receptor beta chains given below trace back to one sample, sequenced in a study of T cell responses to AZD1222 COVID-19 vaccine. Only in-frame clones appear in the TCRdb table, and some are missing; sequencing was by immunoSEQ multiplex PCR. The sample gives more than 150,000 clones, around 92% of which show up once; more than 9% is in the top ten. The source material was peripheral blood, sampled on day 0 of AZD1222 vaccination. The receptors were gathered from an adult in good health.

This clone has only one observation. The rearrangement uses TRBV19 and TRBJ2-7; D possibly matches TRBD1 or TRBD2 (5 bases each). CDR3 length: 13 residues. Trimming cost V 5 bases and J 2 bases, with 10 bases left between them. The germline gives CDR1 LNHDA, CDR2 SQIVND (reference sequence). The CDR3, as DNA: TGTGCCAGTAGTCCAGGGACGGCCTACGAGCAGTACGTC. This gives the protein CASSPGTAYEQYV.

The CDR3 spells CASSLVADNEAFF. As DNA, the CDR3 is TGTGCCAGCAGCTTAGTGGCAGACAATGAAGCTTTCTTT. The chain joins TRBV11-2 to TRBJ1-1; no firm D call. The CDR3 has 13 residues. The germline V gene encodes CDR1 SGHAT and CDR2 FQNNGV. The V and J ends lost 1 base and 7 bases respectively, with 10 bases between them.

Here the CDR3 reads CASSQDLYRENTEAFF. The DNA of the CDR3 is TGTGCCAGCAGCCAAGATCTATACAGGGAAAACACTGAAGCTTTCTTT. The chain recombines TRBV4-2 with TRBJ1-1, with D possibly TRBD1 on 6 matching bases. From germline, CDR1 is LGHNA and CDR2 YNFKEQ. CDR3 length: 16 residues. Between the trimmed V and J ends, which lost 0 bases and 2 bases, there was a span of 13 bases.

V usage is TRBV24-1 and J usage is TRBJ1-1; tentatively, D is TRBD1 (5 bases). The ends were cut back, 3 bases at V and 4 bases at J, with 11 bases in the middle. Germline assignment: CDR1 KGHDR and CDR2 SFDVKD. This CDR3 contains 14 residues. CDR3 coding DNA: TGTGCCACCAGTGATGGACCTCAGGGCACTGAAGCTTTCTTT. This gives the protein CATSDGPQGTEAFF.

V and J are TRBV16 and TRBJ1-2; weak D call: TRBD1 (5 bases). Germline V gene lookup returns CDR1 KGHSY and CDR2 FQNENV. V was shortened by 0 bases and J by 8 bases, with 10 bases between the two germline ends. The CDR3 sequence is 13 residues long. In DNA form, the CDR3 reads TGTGCCAGCAGCCAATCCGACAGTTCGGGCTACACCTTC. Translating it yields CASSQSDSSGYTF.

The rearrangement uses TRBV5-1 and TRBJ1-6; tentatively, D is TRBD1 (5 bases). CDR3 length: 15 residues. V dropped 4 bases and J dropped 5 bases, with 13 bases sitting between them. Per germline, CDR1 SGHRS and CDR2 YFSETQ. This CDR3 is CASSRQREDNSPLHF. CDR3 in DNA: TGCGCCAGCAGCCGACAGAGAGAAGATAATTCACCCCTCCACTTT.

The chain carries TRBV5-5 and TRBJ2-1; 10 bases are a match to TRBD1. CDR1 SGHKS and CDR2 YYEKEE come from the germline V gene (reference sequence). J was trimmed by 8 bases and V by 5 bases; bases with no gene match: 10. The CDR3 length is 15 residues. The CDR3 DNA sequence: TGTGCCAGCAGTGTCTCGGGGACAGGGGACCATGAGCAGTTCTTC. This translates into CASSVSGTGDHEQFF.

The V gene is TRBV7-6, the J gene TRBJ1-2, with a weak D call TRBD1 (5 bases). This CDR3 is 15 amino acids long. Per the germline V gene, CDR1 is SGHVS and CDR2 is FNYEAQ. Trimming took off 8 bases at V and 5 bases at J, with 21 bases between the two ends. CDR3 bases: TGTGCCAGCTCCTCGACAGAAGGCAGCCTATATGGCTACACCTTC. This codes for CASSSTEGSLYGYTF.